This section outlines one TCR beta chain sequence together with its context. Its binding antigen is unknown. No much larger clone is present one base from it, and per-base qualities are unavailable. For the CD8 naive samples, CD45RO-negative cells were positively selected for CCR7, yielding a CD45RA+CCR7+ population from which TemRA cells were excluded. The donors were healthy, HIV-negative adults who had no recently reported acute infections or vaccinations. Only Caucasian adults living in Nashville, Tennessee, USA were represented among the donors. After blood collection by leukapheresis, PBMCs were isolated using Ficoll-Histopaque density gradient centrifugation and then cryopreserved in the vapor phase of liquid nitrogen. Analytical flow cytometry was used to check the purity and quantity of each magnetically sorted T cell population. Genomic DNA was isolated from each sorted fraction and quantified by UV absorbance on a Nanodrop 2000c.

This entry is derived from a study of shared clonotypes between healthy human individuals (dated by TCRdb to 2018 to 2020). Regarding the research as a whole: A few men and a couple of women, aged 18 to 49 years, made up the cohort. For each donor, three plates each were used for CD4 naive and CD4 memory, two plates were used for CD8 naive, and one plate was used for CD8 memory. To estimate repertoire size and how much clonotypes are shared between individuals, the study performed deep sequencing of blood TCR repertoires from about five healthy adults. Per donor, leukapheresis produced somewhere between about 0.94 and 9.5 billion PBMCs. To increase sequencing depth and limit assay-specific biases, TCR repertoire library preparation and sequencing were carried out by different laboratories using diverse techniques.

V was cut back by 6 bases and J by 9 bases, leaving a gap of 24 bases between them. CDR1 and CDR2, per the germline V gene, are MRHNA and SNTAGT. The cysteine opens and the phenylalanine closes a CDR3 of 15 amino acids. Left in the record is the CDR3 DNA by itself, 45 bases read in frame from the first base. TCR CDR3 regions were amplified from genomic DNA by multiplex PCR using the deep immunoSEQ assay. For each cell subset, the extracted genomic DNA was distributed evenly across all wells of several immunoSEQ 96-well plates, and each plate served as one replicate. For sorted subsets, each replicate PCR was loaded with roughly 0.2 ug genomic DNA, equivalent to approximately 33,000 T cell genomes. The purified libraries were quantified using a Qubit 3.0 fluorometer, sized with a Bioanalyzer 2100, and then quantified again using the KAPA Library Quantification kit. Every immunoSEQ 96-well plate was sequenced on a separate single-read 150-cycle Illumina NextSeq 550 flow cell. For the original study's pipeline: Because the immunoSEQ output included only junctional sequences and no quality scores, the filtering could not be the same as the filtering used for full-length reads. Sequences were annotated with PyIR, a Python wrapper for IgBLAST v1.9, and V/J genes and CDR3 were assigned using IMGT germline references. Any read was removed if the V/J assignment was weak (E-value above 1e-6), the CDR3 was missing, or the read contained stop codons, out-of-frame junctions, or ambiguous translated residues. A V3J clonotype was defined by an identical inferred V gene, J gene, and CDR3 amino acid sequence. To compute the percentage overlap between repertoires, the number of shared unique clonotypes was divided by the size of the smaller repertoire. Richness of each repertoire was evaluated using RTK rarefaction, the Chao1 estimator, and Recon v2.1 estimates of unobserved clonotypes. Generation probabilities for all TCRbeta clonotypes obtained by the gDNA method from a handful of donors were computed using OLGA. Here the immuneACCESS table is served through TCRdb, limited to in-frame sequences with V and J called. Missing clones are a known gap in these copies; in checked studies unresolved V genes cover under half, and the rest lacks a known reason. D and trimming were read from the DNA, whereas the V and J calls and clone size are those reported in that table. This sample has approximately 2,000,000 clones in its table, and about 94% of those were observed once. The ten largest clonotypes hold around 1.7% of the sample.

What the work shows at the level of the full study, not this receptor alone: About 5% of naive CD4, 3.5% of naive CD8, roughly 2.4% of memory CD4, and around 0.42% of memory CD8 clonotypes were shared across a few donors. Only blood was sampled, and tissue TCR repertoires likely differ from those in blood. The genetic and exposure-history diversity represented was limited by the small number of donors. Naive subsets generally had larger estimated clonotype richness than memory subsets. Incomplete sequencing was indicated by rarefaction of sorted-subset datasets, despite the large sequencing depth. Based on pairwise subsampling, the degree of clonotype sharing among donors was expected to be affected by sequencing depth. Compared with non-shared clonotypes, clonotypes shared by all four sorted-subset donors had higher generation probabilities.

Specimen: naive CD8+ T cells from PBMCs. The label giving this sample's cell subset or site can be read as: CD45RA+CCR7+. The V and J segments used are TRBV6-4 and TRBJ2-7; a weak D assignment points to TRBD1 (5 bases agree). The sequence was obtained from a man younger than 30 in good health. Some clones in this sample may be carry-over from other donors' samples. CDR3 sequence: CASRGLGPRIKWQYF. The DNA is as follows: TGTGCCAGCAGGGGCCTGGGGCCGCGAATTAAGTGGCAGTACTTC.